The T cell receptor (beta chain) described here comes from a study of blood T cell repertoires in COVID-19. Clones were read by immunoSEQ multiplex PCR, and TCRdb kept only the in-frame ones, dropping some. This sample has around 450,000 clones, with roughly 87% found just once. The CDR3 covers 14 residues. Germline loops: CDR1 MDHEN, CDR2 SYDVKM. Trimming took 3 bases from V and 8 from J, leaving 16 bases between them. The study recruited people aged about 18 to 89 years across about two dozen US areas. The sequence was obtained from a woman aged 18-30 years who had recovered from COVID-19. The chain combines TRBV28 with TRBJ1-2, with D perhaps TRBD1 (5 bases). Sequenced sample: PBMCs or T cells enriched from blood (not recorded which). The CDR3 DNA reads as TGTGCCAGCAGTTTCGGTCCGGGGGATGGCGGCTACACCTTC. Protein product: CASSFGPGDGGYTF.